The next 30 T cell receptor beta chains were all read from a single sample in a study of blood T cell repertoires in COVID-19. Clones were read by immunoSEQ multiplex PCR, and TCRdb kept only the in-frame ones, dropping some. The table lists 95,000 to 150,000 clones, about 88% of them singletons. Sequencing was done on a sample of peripheral blood. The source is a human donor in a cohort sampled during active COVID-19.

The CDR3 protein is CASSLLAGGPSEQYF. The DNA of the CDR3 is TGCGCCAGCAGCCTGCTAGCGGGAGGGCCCTCCGAGCAGTACTTC. This sequence joins TRBV5-1 and TRBJ2-7; 12 positions agree with TRBD2. Trimming took 4 bases from V and 6 from J; bases not matched to a gene: 8. The CDR3 runs to 15 residues. Germline loops: CDR1 SGHRS, CDR2 YFSETQ. Combining the CDR3 with reference TRBV5-1 and TRBJ2-7 gives the whole variable domain KAGVTQTPRYLIKTRGQQVTLSCSPISGHRSVSWYQQTPGQGLQFLFEYFSETQRNKGNFPGRFSGRQFSNSRSEMNVSTLELGDSALYLCASSLLAGGPSEQYFGPGTRLTVT.

V is TRBV19 and J is TRBJ1-4; TRBD1 aligns across 8 bases. The germline CDR1 and CDR2 sequences are LNHDA and SQIVND (reference sequence). CDR3 size: 16 residues. J was trimmed by 0 bases and V by 5 bases; bases with no gene match: 5. The CDR3 DNA follows: TGTGCCAGTAGTGGGACAGGTAGCGCAACTAATGAAAAACTGTTTTTT. This gives the protein CASSGTGSATNEKLFF. Based on the CDR3 plus reference TRBV19 and TRBJ1-4, the full variable domain is DGGITQSPKYLFRKEGQNVTLSCEQNLNHDAMYWYRQDPGQGLRLIYYSQIVNDFQKGDIAEGYSVSREKKESFPLTVTSAQKNPTAFYLCASSGTGSATNEKLFFGSGTQLSVL.

This chain joins TRBV3-1 (or the pseudogene TRBV3-2) and TRBJ2-5, with D possibly matching TRBD1 (5 bases). V was clipped by 5 bases and J by 7 bases, with 11 bases between them. The CDR3 length is 12 residues. CDR1 and CDR2 (germline): LGHDT, YNNKEL (reference sequence). The CDR3 is CASSIRVGTQYF. In nucleotides, the CDR3 is TGTGCCAGCAGCATCAGGGTCGGGACCCAGTACTTC.

This chain uses TRBV7-9 with TRBJ2-3, with TRBD2 matching 7 bases. In germline, CDR1 is SEHNR, CDR2 FQNEAQ (reference sequence). This CDR3 comprises 15 residues. V gave up 6 bases and J gave up 0 bases; unmatched junction bases: 6. CDR3 sequence (DNA): TGTGCCAGCAGAGTGGGGGGGAAAAGCACAGATACGCAGTATTTT. Protein sequence: CASRVGGKSTDTQYF.

The chain couples TRBV27 to TRBJ2-5, with D tentatively TRBD1 (5 bases). Trimming took off 7 bases at V and 5 bases at J, with 11 bases between the two ends. Germline V gene sequence: CDR1 MNHEY, CDR2 SMNVEV (reference sequence). This CDR3 is 12 amino acids long. The CDR3 region has the DNA TGTGCCAGCAAAGGGGTTCAGGAGACCCAGTACTTC. This encodes CASKGVQETQYF.

This clone was seen once. The CDR3 nucleotides are TGCGCCAGCAGCCAAGGTCCGTCTGATACGCAGTATTTT. As protein: CASSQGPSDTQYF. This chain uses TRBV4-1 with TRBJ2-3; D call uncertain. Trimming cost V 1 base and J 6 bases, with 8 bases left between them. CDR1 is MGHRA, CDR2 YSYEKL, per germline. The CDR3 length is 13 residues.

This CDR3 is CASSMTSAGVNSYEQYF. The CDR3 DNA is TGTGCCAGTAGTATGACGAGTGCGGGGGTAAATTCCTACGAGCAGTACTTC. The chain employs TRBV19 and TRBJ2-7; the match to TRBD2 covers 7 bases. V was clipped by 3 bases and J by 1 base; unmatched bases: 12. The CDR3 sequence is 17 residues long. Germline CDR1 reads LNHDA; CDR2 reads SQIVND (reference sequence).

This rearrangement joins TRBV7-9 to TRBJ1-1, with 8 bases fitting TRBD1. This CDR3 contains 15 residues. V was pared by 5 bases and J by 0 bases, with 5 bases of the junction left unmatched. CDR1 is SEHNR and CDR2 is FQNEAQ in the germline V gene (reference sequence). The CDR3 nucleotides read TGTGCCAGCAGCCCCCTGACAGGGGTGAACACTGAAGCTTTCTTT. This codes for CASSPLTGVNTEAFF.

The chain employs TRBV15 and TRBJ1-5; no clear D gene. V lost 2 bases and J lost 5, with 16 bases in between. The germline V gene encodes CDR1 LNHNV and CDR2 YYDKDF (reference sequence). The CDR3 totals 16 residues. The CDR3 loop reads CATSRSAVRGDQPQHF. DNA for the CDR3: TGTGCCACCAGCAGATCGGCCGTTCGGGGAGATCAGCCCCAGCATTTT.

The chain couples TRBV10-2 to TRBJ2-7; 9 bases match TRBD1. This CDR3 comprises 13 residues. The germline CDR1 and CDR2 sequences are WSHSY and SAAADI. V was clipped by 8 bases and J by 3 bases; unmatched bases: 5. The CDR3 protein is CASPRDRDYEQYF. CDR3 bases: TGCGCCAGCCCCCGGGACAGGGACTACGAGCAGTACTTC.

This clone was recorded a few times. V usage is TRBV9 and J usage is TRBJ2-6, with D tentatively TRBD1 (5 bases). Germline values: CDR1 SGDLS, CDR2 YYNGEE. Trimming stripped 3 bases from V and 1 base from J, with 11 bases between. The CDR3 consists of 16 residues. CDR3: CASSATQGSGANVLTF. CDR3 sequence (DNA): TGTGCCAGCAGCGCAACGCAGGGTTCTGGGGCCAACGTCCTGACTTTC.

The rearrangement joins TRBV12-3 or TRBV12-4 to TRBJ2-7; the match to TRBD2 covers 11 bases. This CDR3 comprises 13 residues. J was trimmed by 7 bases and V by 8 bases; bases with no gene match: 7. CDR3 region: CASCTSGGREQYF. CDR3 in DNA: TGTGCCAGCTGCACTAGCGGGGGAAGGGAGCAGTACTTC.

The chain carries TRBV4-2 and TRBJ2-1; TRBD2 matches 8 bases. Per the germline V gene, CDR1 is LGHNA and CDR2 is YNFKEQ. The CDR3 length is 15 residues. V shed 5 bases and J 7 bases; nucleotides not matched to a gene: 10. The chain's CDR3 is CASSSGTSSSNEQFF. The DNA for the CDR3 is TGTGCCAGCAGCTCCGGGACTAGTAGCTCTAATGAGCAGTTCTTC.

The rearrangement uses TRBV6-5 and TRBJ1-1; perhaps TRBD1 as D (5 bases). CDR1 and CDR2 (germline): MNHEY, SVGAGI. Trimming took off 2 bases at V and 1 base at J, with 5 bases between the two ends. This CDR3 contains 13 residues. The CDR3 bases are TGTGCCAGCAGTTACCAGGGGAACACTGAAGCTTTCTTT. The encoded protein is CASSYQGNTEAFF.

This chain connects TRBV7-9 to TRBJ2-2, with a weak D call TRBD2 (5 bases). CDR1 and CDR2 (germline): SEHNR, FQNEAQ (reference sequence). The CDR3 contains 16 residues. Trimming shortened V by 3 bases and J by 2 bases, and 13 bases separated the two germline ends. Here the CDR3 DNA reads TGTGCCAGCAGCTTGTGGAGGACGGGTAACACCGGGGAGCTGTTTTTT. Its translation is CASSLWRTGNTGELFF.

V and J are TRBV27 and TRBJ1-3; D may be TRBD1 (6 bases). Looked up from germline, CDR1 is MNHEY and CDR2 is SMNVEV (reference sequence). The CDR3 totals 15 residues. Trimming removed 6 bases from V and 0 bases from J, with 12 bases in between. The CDR3 region has the DNA TGTGCCAGCAGCCTACAGGGCTTCTCTGGAAACACCATATATTTT. It codes for CASSLQGFSGNTIYF.

The V and J genes are TRBV5-4 and TRBJ1-4; D gene ambiguous. The V gene lost 5 bases and the J gene lost 5 bases, with 13 bases spanning the gap. This CDR3 comprises 14 residues. CDR1 and CDR2 from the germline V gene are SGHNT and YYREEE (reference sequence). For the CDR3, the DNA is TGTGCCAGCAGTTCCCAAGGAGGGAATGAAAAACTGTTTTTT. Encoded protein: CASSSQGGNEKLFF.

The chain joins TRBV2 to TRBJ2-7; D is perhaps TRBD1 (5 bases). Germline-derived CDR1 and CDR2 are SNHLY and FYNNEI. V lost 3 bases, J lost 2 bases, and 5 bases lay in between. The CDR3 covers 12 residues. The CDR3 is CASSEGPYEQYF. DNA for the CDR3: TGTGCCAGCAGTGAGGGGCCCTACGAGCAGTACTTC.

The CDR3 spells CASRGQGNTEAFF. The CDR3 coding sequence is TGCGCCAGCAGAGGACAGGGGAACACTGAAGCTTTCTTT. This chain links TRBV5-1 with TRBJ1-1; 8 nucleotides agree with TRBD1. CDR3 length: 13 amino acids. Per germline, CDR1 SGHRS and CDR2 YFSETQ. The junction had 1 base not matched to a gene; V was cut back by 5 bases and J by 1 base.

Turning to this clone: This could be a read error, since a much larger clone is one nucleotide away. DNA for the CDR3: TGTGCCAGCAGCCTGGGACAGGGGCACTATGGCTACACCTTC. Protein: CASSLGQGHYGYTF. V gene TRBV5-6 combines with J gene TRBJ1-2, with 10 bases matching TRBD1. The trim removed 4 bases at V and 3 bases at J, leaving 3 bases unmatched. Germline loops: CDR1 SGHDT, CDR2 YYEEEE. The CDR3 length is 14 residues.

The genes are TRBV10-3 and TRBJ1-1, with TRBD1 matching over 8 bases. The length of the CDR3 is 13 residues. The ends lost 7 bases at V and 4 bases at J; junction bases unmatched: 5. Germline values: CDR1 ENHRY, CDR2 SYGVKD. The CDR3 sequence: CAITLDRATEAFF. CDR3 sequence (DNA): TGTGCCATCACCCTGGACAGGGCCACTGAAGCTTTCTTT.

The V gene is TRBV15, the J gene TRBJ1-4; tentative D call: TRBD1 (5 bases). Germline values: CDR1 LNHNV, CDR2 YYDKDF (reference sequence). The CDR3 is 18 amino acids. The germline V and J ends were trimmed by 2 bases and 0 bases, with 16 bases remaining between them. The CDR3 loop is CATSRPPGAVATNEKLFF. The CDR3 nucleotides read TGTGCCACCAGCAGACCTCCTGGGGCGGTGGCAACTAATGAAAAACTGTTTTTT.

The rearrangement uses TRBV25-1 and TRBJ1-1; TRBD1 might be the D (5 bases). V was cut by 1 base and J by 8 bases, with 23 bases left in between. Germline-derived CDR1 and CDR2 are MGHDK and SYGVNS. CDR3 size: 17 residues. The CDR3 is CASSELGGGAAKQEAFF. The CDR3 nucleotides are TGTGCCAGCAGTGAATTGGGAGGAGGGGCGGCCAAACAAGAAGCTTTCTTT.

The chain combines TRBV29-1 with TRBJ2-7, with D perhaps TRBD1 (6 bases). Trimming removed 6 bases at V and 3 bases at J, with 12 bases between. The CDR3 runs to 12 residues. The germline CDR1 and CDR2 sequences are SQVTM and ANQGSEA. The CDR3 DNA reads as TGCAGCGTGACAGGCCCAAGCTACGAGCAGTACTTC. Its translation: CSVTGPSYEQYF.

The chain has TRBV9 and TRBJ1-1; D is ambiguous. CDR1 and CDR2 from the germline V gene are SGDLS and YYNGEE. The CDR3 consists of 15 residues. V shed 0 bases and J shed 4 bases, with 13 bases lying between them. CDR3 nucleotide sequence: TGTGCCAGCAGCGTAGGAGCTGCGGTTGGCACTGAAGCTTTCTTT. It is translated as CASSVGAAVGTEAFF. Full variable domain (remainder filled in from reference TRBV9 and TRBJ1-1): DSGVTQTPKHLITATGQRVTLRCSPRSGDLSVYWYQQSLDQGLQFLIQYYNGEERAKGNILERFSAQQFPDLHSELNLSSLELGDSALYFCASSVGAAVGTEAFFGQGTRLTVV.

This chain connects TRBV19 to TRBJ1-1; D is unclear. The CDR3 runs 13 residues. CDR1 and CDR2 (germline): LNHDA, SQIVND (reference sequence). Trimming took off 5 bases at V and 5 bases at J, with 12 bases between the two ends. CDR3 residues: CASSQWESTEAFF. The CDR3 nucleotides are TGTGCCAGTAGTCAATGGGAGTCGACTGAAGCTTTCTTT.

This clone has a single count. The V call is TRBV6-6, the J call TRBJ2-7, with a possible D match to TRBD2 (5 bases). In germline, CDR1 is MNHNY, CDR2 SVGAGI (reference sequence). CDR3 length: 15 residues. Trimming removed 5 bases from V and 0 bases from J, with 14 bases in between. The CDR3 is CASSRTPQSSYEQYF. The CDR3 DNA follows: TGTGCCAGCAGTCGGACTCCTCAGAGCTCCTACGAGCAGTACTTC.

Comments on this clone: At one of its ends the junction is not consistent with the germline gene, which may arise from a read error. The CDR3 DNA sequence: TGTACCAGCAGGACGGTTAGCGGGAAGCTTCACAATGAGCAGTTCTTC. The encoded protein is CTSRTVSGKLHNEQFF. This rearrangement joins TRBV11-2 to TRBJ2-1; the match to TRBD2 covers 8 bases. The germline V gene encodes CDR1 SGHAT and CDR2 FQNNGV. The length of the CDR3 is 16 residues.

The chain combines TRBV3-1 (or the pseudogene TRBV3-2) with TRBJ2-5; 11 nucleotides match TRBD2. The germline V gene has CDR1 LGHDT and CDR2 YNNKEL (reference sequence). Losses at the gene ends were 0 bases for V and 3 bases for J; bases not matched to a gene: 9. This CDR3 comprises 18 residues. The CDR3 region has the DNA TGTGCCAGCAGCCAAGATCTTGTACTAGCGGGGGCTGAAGAGACCCAGTACTTC. Amino acids: CASSQDLVLAGAEETQYF.

V and J are TRBV29-1 and TRBJ2-7, with TRBD1 as a possible D gene (5 bases). Germline CDR1 reads SQVTM; CDR2 reads ANQGSEA. The CDR3 loop spans 11 amino acids. Trimming shortened V by 4 bases and J by 2 bases, and 6 bases separated the two germline ends. The chain's CDR3 is CSVGRAYEQYF. DNA for the CDR3: TGCAGCGTTGGCAGGGCCTACGAGCAGTACTTC.